Reported below is one T cell receptor beta chain. Its specificity is unknown. The study ran its PCR with 60 Vbeta and 13 Jbeta primers. TCRdb's table, derived via immunoSEQ multiplex PCR, lists solely in-frame clones and lacks some. The sample lists under 80,000 clones; approximately 67% were seen once. This sample is part of a study of cytomegalovirus exposure and HLA in healthy donors. Between the trimmed V and J ends, which lost 8 bases and 4 bases, there was a span of 17 bases. CDR1 and CDR2 from the germline V gene are MNHNS and SASEGT. The CDR3 is made up of 14 amino acids. Study results and limitations: Rare TCR sequences dominated, though some public TCRs recurred in many donors. When the data were analyzed later, several of the most significant clusters appeared to be linked to common viral pathogens.

The chain uses TRBV6-1 and TRBJ1-1; D may be TRBD1 (5 bases). Input material: PBMCs. The clonotype originates from a woman in her twenties or thirties in good health and CMV-seronegative. The chain's CDR3 is CASQNQGGGTEAFF. CDR3 nucleotide sequence: TGTGCCAGCCAGAATCAGGGTGGCGGCACTGAAGCTTTCTTT.